This TCR beta chain was documented in a study of cytomegalovirus exposure and HLA in healthy donors (dated by TCRdb to the late 2010s). Describing the broader study: An earlier analysis of about 560 of the donors reported 276 Gb of sequence data and roughly 120 million unique TCR beta sequences obtained from about 180 million T cells. Using immunosequencing, the study profiled T cell repertoires from fewer than 700 subjects and related those repertoires to cytomegalovirus serostatus. A few DR-DQ haplotypes were treated as single units for association and clustering because of strong linkage in the cohort. Class I and class II HLA loci were covered by the typing at four-digit resolution. Typing coverage differed by locus: A, B, C, DRB1 and DQB1 were typed in roughly 620-640 donors, DQA1 in about 550, DPA1 in 600 to 610, and DPB1 in just under 490. Besides the first cohort of roughly 640 subjects, a separate validation cohort made up of roughly 120 different subjects was used. In the later analysis, no new phenotypic data were used to find candidate immune exposures; instead, reliance was placed on TCR beta sequences and their occurrence across donors. Donor age, sex, ethnicity and CMV serostatus were compiled alongside the repertoire data. High-throughput TCR immunosequencing, statistical association of individual TCRs with disease status, and machine learning were combined to predict cytomegalovirus infection status. Across some 400 genotyped donors of the cohort, an average of about 250,000 unique TCR beta nucleotide sequences per donor were sequenced, and about a sixth of those sequences were non-productive. In an earlier analysis of a few hundred of the donors, high-throughput TCR beta sequencing was used to judge whether each TCR beta V gene segment behaved as functional or pseudogenic. The study aimed to test whether cataloging public T cell receptors could reveal signatures of past pathogen exposure. All discovery cohort repertoires had been generated on a single sequencing platform. A later analysis re-analyzed previously published TCR beta repertoires from 666 donors and added high-resolution HLA genotyping to study TCR occurrence patterns. About 300 gigabases of sequencing data and roughly 90 million unique TCR sequences were included in an early release covering roughly 600 HLA-typed donors. Genome-wide SNP genotypes for about three fifths of the roughly 700 donors were used in a later genetic analysis, which treated that subset as a discovery cohort. Of the roughly 400 genotyped donors, approximately 83% fell in the genetic ancestry cluster associated with self-reported Caucasian donors. Overall study outcomes, separate from this receptor: Several of the top co-occurrence clusters appeared to be linked to parvovirus B19, influenza, CMV and Epstein-Barr virus, according to a later analysis. A cluster of highly shared sequence variants was judged likely to represent a technical artifact of the sequencing pipeline. While some public TCRs were present in many individuals, most TCR sequences turned up only very rarely across donors. A later genetic analysis associated a missense DCLRE1C variant with V-gene and J-gene trimming of TCR beta chains, and an independent cohort replicated the association. Because counts were too low, seventeen rarely observed V segments, including chromosome 9 orphons, were excluded from the earlier analysis of several hundred of the donors. According to a later genetic analysis, donors in an Asian-associated ancestry cluster had fewer N-insertions in productive TCRs than the approximately 670-donor mean. The cohort was sequenced for TCR beta chains only, and without alpha or paired-chain data the features that could be detected were limited. HLA typing was unavailable for some donors at each locus, so association tests used only the typed subset. In a later analysis, TCR association rates were found to vary across HLA loci, with the most associated TCRs seen for DRB1 alleles and the fewest for HLA-C alleles. Cytomegalovirus status was reported to be diagnosed by the classifier with high specificity and sensitivity in both the original and validation cohorts. Sequencing depth was assumed to be roughly uniform across donors in the presence/absence analyses, though that assumption may not hold. Because the 87-base-pair reads could not distinguish some IMGT-functional V segments, including TRBV6-2 and TRBV6-3, those segments were excluded. A total of 150 or so TCR beta chains were listed by the study as associated with cytomegalovirus. At a false discovery rate of 0.05, a later analysis linked 16,951 TCR beta sequences to specific HLA alleles. Strong co-occurrence of HLA alleles, especially DR and DQ, made assigning TCR associations to individual alleles difficult. Broadly in line with IMGT annotations, most TCR beta V segments showed up in productive rearrangements about 87% or about 30% of the time in an earlier analysis of a few hundred of the donors. Immune exposure information for the cohort was limited to CMV serostatus. A later analysis found that HLA-associated TCR beta chains were more clonally expanded and had lower generation probabilities than equally common non-associated chains. The authors suggested that the approach could potentially be generalized to other disease states and immunological phenotypes. In vitro tests confirmed that three of the cytomegalovirus-associated TCR beta chains recognize cytomegalovirus antigens. Linkage disequilibrium might explain the correlated functional status among segregating V segments, but an unknown experimental factor could not be ruled out. In a later analysis, most CMV-associated TCR beta chains were found to appear HLA-restricted, with HLA associations seemingly driven largely by CMV exposure. A further reported finding was that TCR beta sequences accurately predicted the HLA-A and HLA-B alleles for most subjects in the first cohort.

The cohort was made up of 500 to 850 healthy bone marrow donors. Cohort members were all nominally healthy when sampled, although unrecorded immune exposures were likely present. The donor was CMV seronegative and belonged to the group of around 350 seronegative cohort members. A peripheral blood sample was collected from each donor, and TCR beta sequencing was performed on peripheral blood mononuclear cells. Genomic DNA was extracted from the blood cell samples with the Qiagen DNeasy Blood Extraction Kit. In the case of this clone: Its target antigen remains unknown. Base quality data are lacking; no much larger clone is found one base away.

Libraries were prepared through the immunoSEQ multiplex PCR assay. A mixture of 60 forward primers for TCR Vbeta segments and 13 reverse primers for TCR Jbeta segments was used in the multiplex PCR. A multiplex PCR assay on genomic DNA amplified the CDR3 region of rearranged TCR beta genes. The amplified TCR beta libraries were sequenced on the Illumina HiSeq System as 87-base-pair reads. Concerning the study's data processing: Across the 666 repertoires, a later analysis counted around 80 million unique TCR beta chains, roughly 11 million of which were shared by at least two donors. To remove PCR and sequencing errors, raw reads were error-corrected and collapsed into unique sequences using a nearest-neighbor algorithm that merged closely related sequences. V, D and J gene segments were assigned by aligning CDR3 sequences to IMGT reference sequences. For a sequence to be retained, at least a six-nucleotide match to both a V gene segment and a J gene segment was required. A rearrangement counted as productive if the CDR3 had no stop codons and remained in frame with V and J, and every other rearrangement counted as non-productive. Following IMGT convention, CDR3 was defined as the stretch from the second conserved V-encoded cysteine to the conserved J-encoded phenylalanine. The earlier analysis of a few hundred of the donors excluded any sequence lacking an unambiguous match to a single V gene segment. An earlier analysis of almost 600 of the donors classified V segments as functional when productive rearrangements were above 56.7% and as segregating when the standard deviation between donors was above 5%. A statistical classification framework was built to diagnose cytomegalovirus status from the catalog of TCR beta chain sequences. In a later analysis, TCR nucleotide sequences were compared against IMGT/GENE-DB human TR gene sequences so that V and J genes could be assigned. Using the TCRdist pipeline, a later analysis assigned CDR3 sequences along with most-parsimonious VDJ recombination scenarios. A later analysis defined each TCR beta chain by its CDR3 amino acid sequence plus V-gene family, and excluded reads lacking a unique V-gene family. A later analysis removed over 500 highly shared, low-generation-probability nucleotide sequences to deal with suspected cross-contamination and a sequencing artifact. In a later analysis, a clonal expansion index for each public chain was calculated from normalized within-repertoire ranks of inferred template counts. Generation probabilities in a later analysis came from a VDJ recombination model fitted to out-of-frame rearrangements, and those results were checked against IGoR. Hypergeometric tests were used in a later analysis to score TCR-TCR, TCR-HLA and TCR-CMV co-occurrence, with a repertoire-size bias correction applied to the TCR pairs. A later analysis estimated false discovery rates by permuting HLA or CMV assignments 20 times. A later analysis grouped co-occurring TCRs with DBSCAN, adding TCRdist sequence similarity when clustering within HLA-allele-positive subsets. Repertoires with fewer than 30,000 or more than 120,000 public chains, plus five repertoires with anomalous nucleotide sharing, were excluded from co-occurrence clustering. TCRdb mirrors the immuneACCESS table, restricted to in-frame sequences. Some clones are absent from its copies; in checked studies, under half trace to an unresolved V gene, and the reason for the others is unknown. V and J calls and clone size are copied from that table; D and trimming were computed from the DNA. The sample profile shows approximately 130,000 clones; around 75% of them were found once. Roughly 3% of the sample lies in the top ten.

The germline ends are 6 bases apart after V is trimmed by 0 bases and J by 0 bases. Based on the germline V gene, the CDR1 and CDR2 sequences are LGHNA and YNFKEQ. The CDR3 holds 15 amino acids from the cysteine to the phenylalanine. The read is trimmed to its CDR3 DNA, 45 bases read in frame from base 1. The TCR sequence derives from a man aged 30-40 years in good health and CMV-seronegative. The chain joins TRBV4-2 to TRBJ1-3, with the D gene call left open. Sequencing used PBMCs. The nucleotide sequence is given as TGTGCCAGCAGCCAAGACCTCAGCTCTGGAAACACCATATATTTT. It specifies CASSQDLSSGNTIYF.